This is a list of T cell receptor beta chains from one sample in a study of regulatory T cells in long-lasting Graves disease. TCRdb independently ran MiXCR on the multiplex PCR reads; one entry per CDR3 protein. The repertoire holds hundreds of thousands of distinct CDR3 sequences, with roughly 20% as singletons. Sequenced material: peripheral blood mononuclear cells (PBMCs), taken when the disease was refractory, from a patient treated with antithyroid drugs. All receptors come from a female donor with Graves disease. Each CDR3 is given with its conserved first and last residue. The order of the fields is J gene, V gene, D gene, clone size, CDR3 DNA, CDR3 protein. D genes are given only for firm matches. Where a row states a size, it is once, few, many or the class of an expanded clone; other rows omit it.

J: TRBJ1-6; V: TRBV4-1; D: -; size: -; DNA: TGCGCCAGCAGCCAAGAGGGCACCGGGACACTGAGCTCCTATAATTCACCCCTCCACTTT; CDR3: CASSQEGTGTLSSYNSPLHF
J: TRBJ1-1; V: TRBV15; D: -; size: many; DNA: TGTGCCACCAGCAGAGAGAAGGGCGCTAGAGGGGGACGCACTGAAGCTTTCTTT; CDR3: CATSREKGARGGRTEAFF
J: TRBJ1-4; V: TRBV6-1; D: TRBD1; size: many; DNA: TGTGCCAGCAGACGGACAGGGGGCGGTGAAAAACTGTTTTTT; CDR3: CASRRTGGGEKLFF
J: TRBJ1-1; V: TRBV7-9; D: -; size: -; DNA: TGTGCCAGCAGCTTGGAGGGGTTGTACACTGAAGCTTTCTTT; CDR3: CASSLEGLYTEAFF
J: TRBJ1-2; V: TRBV19; D: -; size: many; DNA: TGTGCCACCCTCAAGCAGGGCTACGATTCGGGCTACACCTTC; CDR3: CATLKQGYDSGYTF
J: TRBJ2-2; V: TRBV20-1; D: TRBD2; size: -; DNA: TGCAGTGCTCGCGACGGGGGGGGCGTCACCGGGGAGCTGTTTTTT; CDR3: CSARDGGGVTGELFF
J: TRBJ1-6; V: TRBV6-1; D: -; size: many; DNA: TGTGCCAGCAGTGAATCGAAGGGAAATTCACCCCTCCACTTT; CDR3: CASSESKGNSPLHF
J: TRBJ1-5; V: TRBV6-5; D: -; size: -; DNA: TGTGCCAGCAGTTACATGGCAGGGAGTCGAAGCAATCAGCCCCAGCATTTT; CDR3: CASSYMAGSRSNQPQHF
J: TRBJ2-7; V: TRBV29-1; D: -; size: -; DNA: TGCAGCGTTGAAGAAGGGTCCCCCTACGAGCAGTACTTC; CDR3: CSVEEGSPYEQYF
J: TRBJ2-7; V: TRBV6-5; D: TRBD2; size: many; DNA: TGTGCCAGCAGTTACCGCGCTAGCGGACCCTACGAGCAGTACTTC; CDR3: CASSYRASGPYEQYF
J: TRBJ2-7; V: TRBV5-1; D: TRBD2; size: -; DNA: TGCGCCAGCAGCTGGAGGGGACTAGCATACGAGCAGTACTTC; CDR3: CASSWRGLAYEQYF
J: TRBJ1-1; V: TRBV12-3/TRBV12-4; D: -; size: many; DNA: TGTGCCAGCAGTTTGGGATACAACACTGAAGCTTTCTTT; CDR3: CASSLGYNTEAFF
J: TRBJ2-2; V: TRBV6-1; D: -; size: many; DNA: TGTGCCAGCAGTGAGGCAGCCAGCGGGGAGCTGTTTTTT; CDR3: CASSEAASGELFF
J: TRBJ2-7; V: TRBV29-1; D: -; size: many; DNA: TGCAGCGTTGAAATTACCAGGGGAAGGGGCCTCGAGCAGTACTTC; CDR3: CSVEITRGRGLEQYF
J: TRBJ2-2; V: TRBV6-5; D: -; size: -; DNA: TGTGCCAGCAGTTACTCGAGGAGCGGACACGTCACCGGGGAGCTGTTTTTT; CDR3: CASSYSRSGHVTGELFF
J: TRBJ1-5; V: TRBV6-1; D: -; size: many; DNA: TGTGCCAGCAGGCGTACTACACAGGGAATGAGCAATCAGCCCCAGCATTTT; CDR3: CASRRTTQGMSNQPQHF
J: TRBJ2-3; V: TRBV12-3/TRBV12-4; D: -; size: few; DNA: TGTGCCAGCAGATCGGGGGCGGATACGCAGTATTTT; CDR3: CASRSGADTQYF
J: TRBJ1-4; V: TRBV4-3; D: -; size: -; DNA: TGCGCCAGCAGCCAAGATCAAGGGGGGAATGAAAAACTGTTTTTT; CDR3: CASSQDQGGNEKLFF
J: TRBJ2-7; V: TRBV28; D: TRBD1; size: -; DNA: TGTGCCAGCAGTTCGGGACAGGGGATCGAGCAGTACTTC; CDR3: CASSSGQGIEQYF
J: TRBJ2-7; V: TRBV6-5; D: -; size: -; DNA: TGTGCCAGCAGTTCGGACGGCTCCTACGAGCAGTACTTC; CDR3: CASSSDGSYEQYF
J: TRBJ2-7; V: TRBV6-1; D: -; size: few; DNA: TGTGCCAGCAGGTATCGCCTATTACAGGGCCACGAGCAGTACTTC; CDR3: CASRYRLLQGHEQYF
J: TRBJ1-4; V: TRBV7-3; D: -; size: -; DNA: TGTGCCAGCAGCTTTGGGCCAGGGTCCCATGAAAAACTGTTTTTT; CDR3: CASSFGPGSHEKLFF
J: TRBJ1-4; V: TRBV7-3; D: TRBD1; size: -; DNA: TGTGCCAGCAGCTTGCTCGGACAGGGGCCTGGAGAAAAACTGCTTTTT; CDR3: CASSLLGQGPGEKLLF
J: TRBJ1-4; V: TRBV28; D: -; size: many; DNA: TGTGCCAGCAATCCGGACGGGGTTAATTCGTTGCTGTTTTTT; CDR3: CASNPDGVNSLLFF
J: TRBJ2-3; V: TRBV12-3/TRBV12-4; D: -; size: -; DNA: TGTGCCAGCAGTTTTTCACCAACAGATACGCAGTATTTT; CDR3: CASSFSPTDTQYF
J: TRBJ1-1; V: TRBV5-1; D: TRBD1; size: few; DNA: TGCGCCAGCAGCTTGGGGCGGGACAGGGCCACTGAAGCTTTCTTT; CDR3: CASSLGRDRATEAFF
J: TRBJ2-7; V: TRBV28; D: -; size: many; DNA: TGTGCCAGCAGCCCTATGTACCCCCACGGTCTGCAGTACTTC; CDR3: CASSPMYPHGLQYF
J: TRBJ2-7; V: TRBV20-1; D: -; size: few; DNA: TGCAGTGCGAGGGACACAAACTCCTACGAGCAGTACTTC; CDR3: CSARDTNSYEQYF
J: TRBJ2-2; V: TRBV5-6; D: -; size: -; DNA: TGTGCCAGCAGCTTGGCCCCGAGGGGCGGCGCCGGGGAGCTGTTTTTT; CDR3: CASSLAPRGGAGELFF
J: TRBJ2-2; V: TRBV7-2; D: -; size: few; DNA: TGTGCCAGCAGTCTCCATGGTACGGGCGCGAACACCGGGGAGCTGTTTTTT; CDR3: CASSLHGTGANTGELFF